This T cell receptor beta chain was identified in a study of blood T cell repertoires in COVID-19. Background on the study: Sample material is recorded as cDNA or gDNA derived from T cells, B-cell-depleted T cells, or PBMCs.

The repertoire was sequenced with immunoSEQ multiplex PCR; TCRdb's copy has only in-frame clones and lacks some. The sample includes a few hundred thousand clones, more than 85% of them seen just once. The Seattle patients, enrolled during active infection, were followed longitudinally. This CDR3 spans 18 amino acids. V was clipped by 6 bases and J by 0 bases, with 22 bases between them. Germline CDR1 is SGHKS and CDR2 is YYEKEE (reference sequence). This receptor was taken from a person between 18 and 35 years old with COVID-19, enrolled during active disease. The chain couples TRBV5-5 to TRBJ1-5; a possible D gene is TRBD1 (6 bases). The sequenced sample consisted of peripheral blood. Here the CDR3 DNA reads TGTGCCAGCACCGAGGGACATACGACACCATATAGCAATCAGCCCCAGCATTTT. Translation: CASTEGHTTPYSNQPQHF.